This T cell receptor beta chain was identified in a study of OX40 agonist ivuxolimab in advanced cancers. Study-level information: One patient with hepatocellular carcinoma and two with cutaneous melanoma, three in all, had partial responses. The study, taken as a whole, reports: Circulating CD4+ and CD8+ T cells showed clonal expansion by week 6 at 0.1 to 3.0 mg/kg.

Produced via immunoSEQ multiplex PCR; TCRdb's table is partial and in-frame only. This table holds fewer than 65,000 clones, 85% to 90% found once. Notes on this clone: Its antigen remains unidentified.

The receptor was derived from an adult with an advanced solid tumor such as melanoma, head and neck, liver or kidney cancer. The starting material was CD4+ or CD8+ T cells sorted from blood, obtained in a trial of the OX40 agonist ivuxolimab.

The CDR3 DNA is TGTGCCACCGGGGCGGGCTACGCCTACGAGCAGTACTTC. Protein product: CATGAGYAYEQYF. The chain uses TRBV28 and TRBJ2-7; tentatively, D is TRBD1 or TRBD2 (5 bases each). Germline V CDR1 and CDR2: MDHEN, SYDVKM. CDR3 size: 13 residues. V was clipped by 10 bases and J by 2 bases, with 15 bases between them.